This TCR beta chain was found in a study of Ad26.COV2.S vaccination and SARS-CoV-2 variants. Study context: Ad26.COV2.S arm of COV1001 included the donor. Intramuscularly, Ad26.COV2.S was given either once or twice, 56 days apart.

As to treatment: some 20 received Ad26.COV2.S at low or high dose, single or two shots; 5 received placebo; per-sample allocation not given. Day 63 after the first injection of vaccine or placebo was the sampling time. The donor was a Boston adult aged 18-55 years. Notes on the study in general: Recipients given vaccine exceeded placebo recipients in spike-specific TCR breadth.

With regard to this clone: Antigen unknown.

Trimming removed 4 bases from V and 7 bases from J; junction bases left unmatched: 10. The CDR3 loop spans 16 amino acids. Germline values: CDR1 MNHEY, CDR2 SMNVEV (reference sequence). Profiled with immunoSEQ multiplex PCR; TCRdb holds only in-frame clones, not every one. The table shows hundreds of thousands of clones, with more than 80% occurring only once. This specimen consisted of peripheral blood, obtained in a trial of Ad26.COV2.S vaccine versus placebo. The chain links TRBV27 to TRBJ1-6, with 7 bases matching TRBD1. The sequence was collected from a person between 18 and 65 years old who received the Ad26.COV2.S COVID-19 vaccine or a placebo. As DNA, the CDR3 is TGTGCCAGCAGTTCCCAAACAGGGGTGAGGAATTCACCCCTCCACTTT. Protein: CASSSQTGVRNSPLHF.